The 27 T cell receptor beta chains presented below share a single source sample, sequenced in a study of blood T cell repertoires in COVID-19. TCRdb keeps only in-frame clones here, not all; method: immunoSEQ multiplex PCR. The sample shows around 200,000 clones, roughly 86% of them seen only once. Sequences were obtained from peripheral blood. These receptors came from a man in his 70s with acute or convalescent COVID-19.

The CDR3 DNA reads as TGTGCCAGCAGCTTAGGAACGGCAGGGCCCTATAATTCACCCCTCCACTTT. Residues: CASSLGTAGPYNSPLHF. V usage is TRBV11-2 and J usage is TRBJ1-6; a weak D match, TRBD1 (5 bases). Trimming took 1 base from V and 2 from J, leaving 12 bases between them. Germline V CDR1 and CDR2: SGHAT, FQNNGV. The CDR3 is 17 amino acids.

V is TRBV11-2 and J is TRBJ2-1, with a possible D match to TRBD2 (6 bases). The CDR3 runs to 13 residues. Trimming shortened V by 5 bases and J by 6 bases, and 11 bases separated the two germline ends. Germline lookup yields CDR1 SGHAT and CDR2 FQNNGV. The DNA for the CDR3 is TGTGCCAGCAGCCTGGGACTGGTCAATGAGCAGTTCTTC. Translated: CASSLGLVNEQFF.

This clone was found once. The CDR3 loop is CASRVLAGGYNEQFF. The CDR3 DNA reads TGCGCCAGCAGGGTTCTAGCGGGGGGCTACAATGAGCAGTTCTTC. The rearrangement uses TRBV10-2 and TRBJ2-1; TRBD2 matches at 11 bases. The CDR3 runs 15 residues. V was clipped by 6 bases and J by 3 bases; unmatched bases: 4. Germline-derived CDR1 and CDR2 are WSHSY and SAAADI.

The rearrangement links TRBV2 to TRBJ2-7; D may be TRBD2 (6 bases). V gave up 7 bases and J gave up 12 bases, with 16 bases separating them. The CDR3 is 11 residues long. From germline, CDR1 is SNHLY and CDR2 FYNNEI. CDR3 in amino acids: CASTNGDGGYF. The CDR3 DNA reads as TGTGCCAGCACGAACGGGGACGGGGGGTACTTC.

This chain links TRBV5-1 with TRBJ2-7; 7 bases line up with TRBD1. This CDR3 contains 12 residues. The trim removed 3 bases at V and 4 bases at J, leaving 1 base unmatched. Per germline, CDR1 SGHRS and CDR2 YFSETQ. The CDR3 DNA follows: TGCGCCAGCAGCTGGGACAGATACGAGCAGTACTTC. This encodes CASSWDRYEQYF.

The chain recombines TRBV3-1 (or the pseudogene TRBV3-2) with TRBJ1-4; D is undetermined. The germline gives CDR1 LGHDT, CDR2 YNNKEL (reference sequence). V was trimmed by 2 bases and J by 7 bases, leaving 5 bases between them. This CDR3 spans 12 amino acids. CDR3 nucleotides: TGTGCCAGCAGCCAAAACTTTGAAAAACTGTTTTTT. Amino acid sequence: CASSQNFEKLFF.

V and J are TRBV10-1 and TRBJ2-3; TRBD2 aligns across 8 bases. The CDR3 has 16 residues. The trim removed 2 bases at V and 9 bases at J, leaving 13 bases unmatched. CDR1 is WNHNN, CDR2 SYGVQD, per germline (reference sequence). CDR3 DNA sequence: TGCGCCAGCAGTGAGCGGGGGGGGTTTAGGTTAAGGACGCAGTATTTT. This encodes CASSERGGFRLRTQYF.

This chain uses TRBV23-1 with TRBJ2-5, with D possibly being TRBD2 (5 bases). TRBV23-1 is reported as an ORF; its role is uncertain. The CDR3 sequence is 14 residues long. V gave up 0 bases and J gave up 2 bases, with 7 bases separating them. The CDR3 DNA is TGCGCCAGCAGTCAATCGGGGAGACAAGAGACCCAGTACTTC. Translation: CASSQSGRQETQYF.

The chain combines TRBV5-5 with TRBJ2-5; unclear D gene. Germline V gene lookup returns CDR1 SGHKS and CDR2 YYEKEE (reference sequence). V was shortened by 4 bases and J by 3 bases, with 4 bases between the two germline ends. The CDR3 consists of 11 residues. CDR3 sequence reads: CASSQKETQYF. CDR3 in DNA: TGTGCCAGCAGCCAAAAAGAGACCCAGTACTTC.

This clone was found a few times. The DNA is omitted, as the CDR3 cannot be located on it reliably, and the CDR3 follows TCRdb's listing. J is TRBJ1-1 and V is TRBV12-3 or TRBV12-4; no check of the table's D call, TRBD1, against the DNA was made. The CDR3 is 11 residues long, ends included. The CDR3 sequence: CASSFGQGSFF.

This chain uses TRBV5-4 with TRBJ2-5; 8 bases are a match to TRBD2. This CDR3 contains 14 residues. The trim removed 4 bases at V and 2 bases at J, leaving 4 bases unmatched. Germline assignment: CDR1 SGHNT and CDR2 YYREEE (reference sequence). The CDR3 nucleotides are TGTGCCAGCAGCACAGTAGCGGGACAAGAGACCCAGTACTTC. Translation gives CASSTVAGQETQYF.

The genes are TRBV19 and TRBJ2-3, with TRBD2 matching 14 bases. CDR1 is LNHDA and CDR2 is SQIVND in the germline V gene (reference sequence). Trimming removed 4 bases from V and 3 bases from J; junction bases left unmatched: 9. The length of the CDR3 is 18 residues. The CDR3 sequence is CASSTPRTSGGLTDTQYF. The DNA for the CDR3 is TGTGCCAGTAGTACTCCCCGGACTAGCGGGGGGCTGACAGATACGCAGTATTTT. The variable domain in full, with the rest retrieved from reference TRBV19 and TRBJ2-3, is DGGITQSPKYLFRKEGQNVTLSCEQNLNHDAMYWYRQDPGQGLRLIYYSQIVNDFQKGDIAEGYSVSREKKESFPLTVTSAQKNPTAFYLCASSTPRTSGGLTDTQYFGPGTRLTVL.

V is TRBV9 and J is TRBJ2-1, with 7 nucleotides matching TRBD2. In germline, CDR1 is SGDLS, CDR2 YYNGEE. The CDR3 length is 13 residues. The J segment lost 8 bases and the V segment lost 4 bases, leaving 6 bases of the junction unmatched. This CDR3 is CASSPRDYYEQFF. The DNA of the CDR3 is TGTGCCAGCAGCCCCCGGGACTATTATGAGCAGTTCTTC.

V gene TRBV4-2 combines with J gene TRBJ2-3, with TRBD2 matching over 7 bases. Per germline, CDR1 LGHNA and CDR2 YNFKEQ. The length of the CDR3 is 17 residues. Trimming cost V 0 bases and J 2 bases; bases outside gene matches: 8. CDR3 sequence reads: CASSQDRTAGSTDTQYF. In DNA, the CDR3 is TGTGCCAGCAGCCAAGATCGAACAGCGGGGTCCACAGATACGCAGTATTTT.

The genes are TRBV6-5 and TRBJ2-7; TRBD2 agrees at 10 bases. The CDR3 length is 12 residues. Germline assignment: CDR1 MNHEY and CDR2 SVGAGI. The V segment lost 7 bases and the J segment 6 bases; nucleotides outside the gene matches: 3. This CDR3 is CASKLAGTEQYF. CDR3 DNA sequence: TGTGCCAGCAAACTAGCGGGAACCGAGCAGTACTTC.

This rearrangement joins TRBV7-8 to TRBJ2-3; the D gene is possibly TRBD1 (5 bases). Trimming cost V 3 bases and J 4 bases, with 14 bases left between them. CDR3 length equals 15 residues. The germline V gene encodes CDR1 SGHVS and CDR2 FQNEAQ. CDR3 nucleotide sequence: TGTGCCAGCAGCTTTATTAGGGGATTGTCAGATACGCAGTATTTT. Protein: CASSFIRGLSDTQYF. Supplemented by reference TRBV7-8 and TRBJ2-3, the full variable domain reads GAGVSQSPRYKVAKRGQDVALRCDPISGHVSLFWYQQALGQGPEFLTYFQNEAQLDKSGLPSDRFFAERPEGSVSTLKIQRTQQEDSAVYLCASSFIRGLSDTQYFGPGTRLTVL.

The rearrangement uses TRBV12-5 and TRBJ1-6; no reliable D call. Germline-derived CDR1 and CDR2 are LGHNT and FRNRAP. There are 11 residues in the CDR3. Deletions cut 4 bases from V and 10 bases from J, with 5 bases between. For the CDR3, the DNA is TGTGCTAGTGGTTCCGTATCACCCCTCCACTTT. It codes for CASGSVSPLHF.

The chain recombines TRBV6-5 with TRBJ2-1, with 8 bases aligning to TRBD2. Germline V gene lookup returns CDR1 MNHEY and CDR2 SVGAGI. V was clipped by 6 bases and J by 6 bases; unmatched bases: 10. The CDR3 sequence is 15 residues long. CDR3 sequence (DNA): TGTGCCAGCAGGCCCGACTTCGGGGGGGCCAATGAGCAGTTCTTC. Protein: CASRPDFGGANEQFF.

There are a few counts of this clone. The CDR3 DNA sequence: TGTGCCAGCAGTGAAGCGCATTGGACTAGCGGCCTGAGCTCCTACAATGAGCAGTTCTTC. It specifies CASSEAHWTSGLSSYNEQFF. The rearrangement links TRBV2 to TRBJ2-1, with 10 bases fitting TRBD2. CDR3 length: 20 amino acids. Per germline, CDR1 SNHLY and CDR2 FYNNEI. The V segment lost 0 bases and the J segment 0 bases; nucleotides outside the gene matches: 11.

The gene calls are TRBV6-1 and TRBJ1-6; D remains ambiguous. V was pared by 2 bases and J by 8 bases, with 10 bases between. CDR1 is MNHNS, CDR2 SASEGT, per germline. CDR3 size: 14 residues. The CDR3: CASSERWRDSPLHF. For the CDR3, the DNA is TGTGCCAGCAGTGAAAGGTGGAGGGATTCACCCCTCCACTTT.

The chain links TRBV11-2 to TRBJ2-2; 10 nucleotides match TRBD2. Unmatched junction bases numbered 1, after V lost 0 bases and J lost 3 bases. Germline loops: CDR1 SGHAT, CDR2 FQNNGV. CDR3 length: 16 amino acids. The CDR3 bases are TGTGCCAGCAGCTTAGAAGCGGGGGGGTACACCGGGGAGCTGTTTTTT. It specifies CASSLEAGGYTGELFF. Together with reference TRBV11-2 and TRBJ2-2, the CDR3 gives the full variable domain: EAGVAQSPRYKIIEKRQSVAFWCNPISGHATLYWYQQILGQGPKLLIQFQNNGVVDDSQLPKDRFSAERLKGVDSTLKIQPAKLEDSAVYLCASSLEAGGYTGELFFGEGSRLTVL.

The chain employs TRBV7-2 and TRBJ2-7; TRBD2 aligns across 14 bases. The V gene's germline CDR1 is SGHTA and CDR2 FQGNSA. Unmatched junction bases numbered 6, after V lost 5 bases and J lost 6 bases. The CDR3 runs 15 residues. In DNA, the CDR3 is TGTGCCAGCAGCCCCGGGACTAGCGGGGGTCGCGAGCAGTACTTC. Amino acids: CASSPGTSGGREQYF.

The DNA for the CDR3 is TGTGCCAGCTCACCTATCCCCATGGGCGGGGACACTGAAGCTTTCTTT. Translation gives CASSPIPMGGDTEAFF. The chain links TRBV18 to TRBJ1-1; D unclear. Germline CDR1 is KGHSH and CDR2 is LQKENI. The CDR3 is made up of 16 amino acids. Trimming stripped 3 bases from V and 3 bases from J, with 17 bases between.

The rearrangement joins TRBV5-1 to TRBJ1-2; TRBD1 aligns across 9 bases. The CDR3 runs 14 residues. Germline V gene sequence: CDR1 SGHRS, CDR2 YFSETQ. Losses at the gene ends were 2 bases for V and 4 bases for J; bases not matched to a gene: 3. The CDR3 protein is CASSLSTGGYGYTF. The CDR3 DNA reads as TGCGCCAGCAGCTTATCGACAGGGGGCTATGGCTACACCTTC.

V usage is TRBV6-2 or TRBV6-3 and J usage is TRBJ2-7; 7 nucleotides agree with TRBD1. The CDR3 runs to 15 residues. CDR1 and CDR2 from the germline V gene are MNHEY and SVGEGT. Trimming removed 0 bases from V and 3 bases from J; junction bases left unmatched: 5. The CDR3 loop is CASSYSEGADYEQYF. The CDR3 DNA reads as TGTGCCAGCAGTTACTCTGAGGGGGCTGACTACGAGCAGTACTTC.

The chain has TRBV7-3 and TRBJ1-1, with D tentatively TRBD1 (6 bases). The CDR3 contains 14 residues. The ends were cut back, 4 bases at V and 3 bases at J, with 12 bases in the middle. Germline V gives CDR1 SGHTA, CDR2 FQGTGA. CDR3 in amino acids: CASSSSTGYTEAFF. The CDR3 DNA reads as TGTGCCAGCAGCTCATCGACAGGCTACACTGAAGCTTTCTTT.

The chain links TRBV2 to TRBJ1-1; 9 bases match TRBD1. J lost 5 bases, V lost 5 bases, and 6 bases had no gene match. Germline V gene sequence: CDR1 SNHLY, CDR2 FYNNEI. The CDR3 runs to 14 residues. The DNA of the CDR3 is TGTGCCAGCAGTTTGACAGGGGGAGGAACTGAAGCTTTCTTT. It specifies CASSLTGGGTEAFF.